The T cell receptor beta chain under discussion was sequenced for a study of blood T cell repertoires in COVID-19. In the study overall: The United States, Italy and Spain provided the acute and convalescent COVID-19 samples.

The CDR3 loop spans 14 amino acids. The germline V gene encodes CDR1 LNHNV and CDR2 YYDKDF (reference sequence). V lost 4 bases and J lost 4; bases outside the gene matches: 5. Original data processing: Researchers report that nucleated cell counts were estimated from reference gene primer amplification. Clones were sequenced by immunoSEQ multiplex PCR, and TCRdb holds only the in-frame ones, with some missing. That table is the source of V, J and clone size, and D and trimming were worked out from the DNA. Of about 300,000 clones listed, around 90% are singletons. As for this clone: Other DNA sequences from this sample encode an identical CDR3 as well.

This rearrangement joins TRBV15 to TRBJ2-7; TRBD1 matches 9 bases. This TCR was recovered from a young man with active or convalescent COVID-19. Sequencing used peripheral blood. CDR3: CATSKPGQGYEQYF. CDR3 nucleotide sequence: TGTGCCACCAGCAAGCCGGGACAGGGATACGAGCAGTACTTC. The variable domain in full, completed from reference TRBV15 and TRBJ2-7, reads DAMVIQNPRYQVTQFGKPVTLSCSQTLNHNVMYWYQQKSSQAPKLLFHYYDKDFNNEADTPDNFQSRRPNTSFCFLDIRSPGLGDTAMYLCATSKPGQGYEQYFGPGTRLTVT.